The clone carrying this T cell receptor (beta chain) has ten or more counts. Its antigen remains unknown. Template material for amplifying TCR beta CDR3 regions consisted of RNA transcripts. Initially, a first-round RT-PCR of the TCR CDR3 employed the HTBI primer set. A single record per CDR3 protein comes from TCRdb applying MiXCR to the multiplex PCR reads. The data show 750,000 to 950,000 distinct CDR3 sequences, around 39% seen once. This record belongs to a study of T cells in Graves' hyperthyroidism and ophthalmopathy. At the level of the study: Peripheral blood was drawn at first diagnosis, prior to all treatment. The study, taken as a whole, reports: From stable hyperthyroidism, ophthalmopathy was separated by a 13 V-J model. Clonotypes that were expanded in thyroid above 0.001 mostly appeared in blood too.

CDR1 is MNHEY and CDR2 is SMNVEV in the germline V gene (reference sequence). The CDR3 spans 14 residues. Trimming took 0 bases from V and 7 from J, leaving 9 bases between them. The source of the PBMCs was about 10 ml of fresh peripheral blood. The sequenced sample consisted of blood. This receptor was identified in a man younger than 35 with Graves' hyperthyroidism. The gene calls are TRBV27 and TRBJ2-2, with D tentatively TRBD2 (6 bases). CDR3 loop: CASSLSVGGGELFF. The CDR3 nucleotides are TGTGCCAGCAGTTTATCGGTGGGAGGCGGGGAGCTGTTTTTT.